The rows below give T cell receptor beta chains drawn from one sample of a study of long-term antiretroviral therapy in people with HIV. Only in-frame clones appear in the TCRdb table, and some are missing; sequencing was by immunoSEQ multiplex PCR. This table holds around 15,000 clones, approximately 84% found once. Source: unsorted PBMCs, taken 0.5 years after starting antiretroviral therapy. The receptors originated from a woman between 35 and 50 years old with HIV. CDR3s include the opening cysteine and the closing phenylalanine or tryptophan. Expanded clones are given a class, and other clones once, few, many or no size at all.

v_call	j_call	clone_size	cdr3_length	cdr3_aa
TRBV28	TRBJ2-7	-	13	CASGKPTPYEQYF
TRBV7-9	TRBJ2-1	-	15	CASSLAPGSYNEQFF
TRBV11-3	TRBJ2-2	-	14	CASGVGGWPGELFF
TRBV15	TRBJ1-1	once	13	CATSRDRNTEAFF
TRBV19	TRBJ2-1	-	15	CASSMSGGVHNEQFF
TRBV5-1	TRBJ2-7	few	15	CASRLDSPVYYEQYF
TRBV2	TRBJ1-5	-	15	CASSDLTGGNQPQHF
TRBV19	TRBJ1-5	-	15	CASSPGVQGTQPQHF
TRBV7-2	TRBJ1-3	-	14	CASSFSGGRNTIYF
TRBV5-4	TRBJ2-7	-	15	CASSSVFSGSYEQYF
TRBV4-2	TRBJ2-3	once	15	CASSQSGSRLDTQYF
TRBV7-2	TRBJ2-5	-	15	CASSLSGASQETQYF
TRBV11-1	TRBJ2-3	-	17	CASSLETSGVRTDTQYF
TRBV5-1	TRBJ1-4	once	15	CASSFRDPDGEKLFF
TRBV10-3	TRBJ2-1	-	13	CAISVEDGNEQFF
TRBV5-5	TRBJ1-2	-	15	CASSNEDRGDYGYTF
TRBV25-1	TRBJ2-7	-	12	CASSEMGYEQYF
TRBV29-1	TRBJ2-2	-	16	CSVGSSGSTNTGELFF
TRBV7-2	TRBJ2-3	-	15	CASSLALIGGDTQYF
TRBV4-1	TRBJ2-1	-	18	CASSQGDTGGKSYNEQFF
TRBV7-2	TRBJ2-5	once	15	CASSLVAGMGETQYF
TRBV5-1	TRBJ2-5	-	15	CASRPLAGGGETQYF
TRBV28	TRBJ2-2	-	17	CASSLYSGRGVTGELFF